The sequence of this T cell receptor beta chain was determined in a study of T cell repertoires in cytomegalovirus infection. Study at large: Both recently identified HLA-C-restricted and well-studied HLA-B-restricted CMV epitopes were used in the study. CMV infection and matching HLA type were both indicated by public TCR beta signatures. Notes on the study in general: Frequencies of public TCR beta families were cumulated, and this identified carriers of CMV plus the relevant HLA. Ex vivo responses were dominated by HLA-C-restricted CMV-specific TCR beta clonotypes.

In regard to this clonotype: Its antigen remains unknown.

Each CDR3 protein is one row after TCRdb ran MiXCR on the reads. Among about a million distinct CDR3 sequences listed, more than 25% were seen once. With V trimmed by 1 base and J by 0 bases, 5 bases remained unmatched. CDR3 length: 17 residues. Germline CDR1 and CDR2: LNHNV and YYDKDF (reference sequence). The origin of this receptor is a human donor in good health (CMV status not recorded). Some clones in this sample may be carry-over from other donors' samples. Sequenced here: cultured CD8+ T cells from PBMCs, sampled from culture after CMV antigen stimulation. The gene calls are TRBV15 and TRBJ2-2; TRBD1 matches at 7 bases. The DNA of the CDR3 is TGTGCCACCAGCAGAGGGCAGGGGGAGTCGAACACCGGGGAGCTGTTTTTT. Its protein is CATSRGQGESNTGELFF.